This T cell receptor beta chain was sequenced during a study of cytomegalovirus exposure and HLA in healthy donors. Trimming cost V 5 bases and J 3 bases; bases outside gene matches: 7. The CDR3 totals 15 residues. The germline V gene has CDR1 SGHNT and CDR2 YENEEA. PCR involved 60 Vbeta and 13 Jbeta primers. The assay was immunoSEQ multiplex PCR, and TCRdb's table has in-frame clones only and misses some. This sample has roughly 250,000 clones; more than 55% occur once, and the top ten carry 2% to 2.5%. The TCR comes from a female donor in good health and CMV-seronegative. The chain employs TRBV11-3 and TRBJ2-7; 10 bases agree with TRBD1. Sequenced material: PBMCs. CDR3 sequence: CASSPGTGVYYEQYF. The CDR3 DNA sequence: TGTGCCAGCAGCCCCGGGACAGGGGTATACTACGAGCAGTACTTC.